The 5 T cell receptor beta chains presented below share a single source sample, sequenced in a study of shared clonotypes between healthy human individuals. The method was immunoSEQ multiplex PCR; TCRdb's version includes in-frame clones alone and lacks a portion of them. The sample has approximately 710,000 clones, roughly 87% seen once. The source material was memory CD8+ T cells from PBMCs. The subset: CD45RO+ cells pooled with CCR7-negative TemRA cells. Source of these receptors: a man between 18 and 29 years old in good health. Some clones in this sample may be carry-over from other donors' samples.

The rearrangement joins TRBV19 to TRBJ1-1; D is unresolved. CDR1 and CDR2 (germline): LNHDA, SQIVND (reference sequence). V lost 7 bases to trimming and J lost 11 bases, with 14 bases between them. The CDR3 consists of 11 residues. CDR3 region: CASTNEIAAFF. In DNA, the CDR3 is TGTGCCAGTACAAACGAAATAGCGGCTTTCTTT.

This chain joins TRBV18 and TRBJ2-1; D is tentatively TRBD1 or TRBD2 (5 bases each). Trimming stripped 2 bases from V and 4 bases from J, with 15 bases between. Germline CDR1 reads KGHSH; CDR2 reads LQKENI. The CDR3 spans 16 residues. CDR3 DNA: TGTGCCAGCTCACCAGGGTTGGGGGAGTTATACAATGAGCAGTTCTTC. It yields the protein CASSPGLGELYNEQFF.

This chain joins TRBV2 and TRBJ1-1; D gene unclear. Trimming removed 5 bases at V and 1 base at J, with 11 bases between. The CDR3 runs 14 residues. The V gene's germline CDR1 is SNHLY and CDR2 FYNNEI. The DNA of the CDR3 is TGTGCCAGCAGTACCCTCGCGGAGAACACTGAAGCTTTCTTT. Its protein product is CASSTLAENTEAFF.

The V and J genes are TRBV5-1 and TRBJ2-4; 9 nucleotides agree with TRBD2. There are 16 residues in the CDR3. Trimming cost V 4 bases and J 1 base; bases outside gene matches: 6. CDR1 is SGHRS and CDR2 is YFSETQ in the germline V gene. The CDR3 protein is CASSLAGGPAKNIQYF. CDR3 bases: TGCGCCAGCAGCCTTGCGGGAGGGCCGGCCAAAAACATTCAGTACTTC.

The chain couples TRBV9 to TRBJ2-3; 10 bases align to TRBD2. The V gene end was trimmed by 4 bases and the J gene end by 3 bases; junction bases not matched to a gene: 20. Per germline, CDR1 SGDLS and CDR2 YYNGEE. The CDR3 totals 20 residues. In DNA, the CDR3 is TGTGCCAGCAGCCCCATATCAGCGGCGGTAAGCGGGAGGGCGACAGATACGCAGTATTTT. Its translation: CASSPISAAVSGRATDTQYF. The variable domain in full, with the rest retrieved from reference TRBV9 and TRBJ2-3, is DSGVTQTPKHLITATGQRVTLRCSPRSGDLSVYWYQQSLDQGLQFLIQYYNGEERAKGNILERFSAQQFPDLHSELNLSSLELGDSALYFCASSPISAAVSGRATDTQYFGPGTRLTVL.